This TCR beta chain was observed in a study of control samples from healthy donors and cancer patients. Germline CDR1 is LGHNA and CDR2 is YNFKEQ. The CDR3 has 14 amino acids. The V segment lost 5 bases and the J segment 8 bases; nucleotides outside the gene matches: 6. The repertoire was sequenced with immunoSEQ multiplex PCR; TCRdb's copy has only in-frame clones and lacks some. This sample has more than 12,000 clones, with approximately 80% found just once. Sequencing input: formalin-fixed, paraffin-embedded tissue. The receptor comes from a female donor with lung cancer. The chain has TRBV4-2 and TRBJ2-1, with 10 bases aligning to TRBD2. CDR3 nucleotides: TGTGCCAGCAGCTCCAGCGGGAGGGCCCATGAGCAGTTCTTC. Its translation: CASSSSGRAHEQFF.